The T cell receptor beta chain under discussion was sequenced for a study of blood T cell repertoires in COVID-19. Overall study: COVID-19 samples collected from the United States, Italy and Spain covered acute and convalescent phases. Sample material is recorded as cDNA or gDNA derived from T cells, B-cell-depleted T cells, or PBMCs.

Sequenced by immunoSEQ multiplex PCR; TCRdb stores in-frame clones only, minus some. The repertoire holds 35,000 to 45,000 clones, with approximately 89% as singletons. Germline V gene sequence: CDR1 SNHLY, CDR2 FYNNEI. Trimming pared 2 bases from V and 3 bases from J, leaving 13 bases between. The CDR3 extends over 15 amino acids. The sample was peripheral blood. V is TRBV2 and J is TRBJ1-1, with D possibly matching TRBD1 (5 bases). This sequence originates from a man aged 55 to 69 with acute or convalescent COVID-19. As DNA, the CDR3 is TGTGCCAGCAGTGAAAGAAGGGGAGGGCACACTGAAGCTTTCTTT. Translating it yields CASSERRGGHTEAFF. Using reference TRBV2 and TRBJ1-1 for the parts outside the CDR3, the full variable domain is EPEVTQTPSHQVTQMGQEVILRCVPISNHLYFYWYRQILGQKVEFLVSFYNNEISEKSEIFDDQFSVERPDGSNFTLKIRSTKLEDSAMYFCASSERRGGHTEAFFGQGTRLTVV.